Ten or more counts support the clone carrying this T cell receptor beta chain. TCRdb independently ran MiXCR on the 5' RACE reads; one entry per CDR3 protein. The sample shows 7,500 to 8,000 distinct CDR3 sequences, over 7% of them seen only once. The data were obtained in a study of spatial heterogeneity in lung cancer. Study information: Among detected sequences, beta-chain ones consistently exceeded alpha-chain ones in number.

Indicated time point: sample taken at primary tumor resection. A total of around 76 untreated early-stage non-small cell lung cancer patients served as donors. The CDR3 has 15 residues. Looked up from germline, CDR1 is SGHTA and CDR2 is FQGNSA. J was trimmed by 1 base and V by 5 bases; bases with no gene match: 4. This chain links TRBV7-2 with TRBJ2-3; 9 positions match TRBD2. The source material was PBMCs, sampled at surgery. The TCR sequence derives from a male donor with early-stage non-small cell lung cancer. CDR3 nucleotide sequence: TGTGCCAGCAGCCAACGGACTAGCGGCACAGATACGCAGTATTTT. Its translation is CASSQRTSGTDTQYF.